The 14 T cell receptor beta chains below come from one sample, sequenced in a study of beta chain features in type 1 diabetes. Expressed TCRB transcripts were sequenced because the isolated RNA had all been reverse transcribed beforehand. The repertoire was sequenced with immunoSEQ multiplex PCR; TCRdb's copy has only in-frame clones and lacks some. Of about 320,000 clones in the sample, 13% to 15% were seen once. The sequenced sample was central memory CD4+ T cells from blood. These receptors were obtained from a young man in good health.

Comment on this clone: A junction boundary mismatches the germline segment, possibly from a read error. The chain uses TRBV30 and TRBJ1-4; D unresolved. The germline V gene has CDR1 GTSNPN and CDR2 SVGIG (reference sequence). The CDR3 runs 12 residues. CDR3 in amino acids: CAWSVPNEKLFF. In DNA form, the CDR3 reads TGTGCCTGGAGTGTACCTAACGAAAAACTGTTTTTT.

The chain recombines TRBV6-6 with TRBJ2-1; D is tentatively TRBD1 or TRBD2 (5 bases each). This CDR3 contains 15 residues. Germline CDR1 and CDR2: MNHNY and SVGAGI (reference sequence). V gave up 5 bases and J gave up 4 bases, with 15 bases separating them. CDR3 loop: CASSPAGTAYNEQFF. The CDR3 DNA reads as TGTGCCAGCAGTCCAGCCGGGACGGCTTACAATGAGCAGTTCTTC.

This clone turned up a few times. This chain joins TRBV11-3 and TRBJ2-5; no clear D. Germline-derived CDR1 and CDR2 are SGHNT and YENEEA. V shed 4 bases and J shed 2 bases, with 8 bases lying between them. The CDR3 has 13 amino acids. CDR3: CASSYSDQETQYF. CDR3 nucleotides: TGTGCCAGCAGCTATAGTGATCAAGAGACCCAGTACTTC.

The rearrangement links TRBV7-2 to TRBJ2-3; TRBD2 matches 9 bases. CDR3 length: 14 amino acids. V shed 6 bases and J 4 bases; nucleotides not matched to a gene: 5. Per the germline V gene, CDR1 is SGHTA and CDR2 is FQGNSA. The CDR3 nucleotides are TGTGCCAGCAGGACTAGCGGTCCCCCAGATACGCAGTATTTT. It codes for CASRTSGPPDTQYF.

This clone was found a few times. The chain's CDR3 is CASIEREVTGELFF. The CDR3 DNA sequence: TGTGCCAGCATTGAACGGGAGGTCACCGGGGAGCTGTTTTTT. The rearrangement uses TRBV7-2 and TRBJ2-2; TRBD2 matches at 7 bases. J lost 4 bases, V lost 7 bases, and 6 bases had no gene match. The CDR3 spans 14 residues. Per the germline V gene, CDR1 is SGHTA and CDR2 is FQGNSA.

The CDR3 bases are TGCGCCAGCAGCTTGGGCGGGACTAGCGGGAGCAATGAGCAGTTCTTC. It is translated as CASSLGGTSGSNEQFF. This chain connects TRBV5-1 to TRBJ2-1; 14 bases match TRBD2. Germline CDR1 SGHRS, CDR2 YFSETQ. The CDR3 runs 16 residues. After removal of 0 bases from V and 6 bases from J, the junction contained 2 bases not matched to a gene.

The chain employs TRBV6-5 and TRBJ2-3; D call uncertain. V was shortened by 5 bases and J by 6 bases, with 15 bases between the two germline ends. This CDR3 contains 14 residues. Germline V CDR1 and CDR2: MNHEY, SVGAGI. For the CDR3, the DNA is TGTGCCAGCAGTGAAGATGGAAGACGGGATACGCAGTATTTT. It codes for CASSEDGRRDTQYF.

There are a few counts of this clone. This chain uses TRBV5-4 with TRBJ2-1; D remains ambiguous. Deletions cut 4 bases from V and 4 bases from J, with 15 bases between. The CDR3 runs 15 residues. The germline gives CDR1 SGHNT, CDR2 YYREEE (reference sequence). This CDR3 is CASSPGSVAYNEQFF. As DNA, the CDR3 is TGTGCCAGCAGCCCCGGTTCAGTGGCATACAATGAGCAGTTCTTC. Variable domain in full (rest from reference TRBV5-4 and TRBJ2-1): ETGVTQSPTHLIKTRGQQVTLRCSSQSGHNTVSWYQQALGQGPQFIFQYYREEENGRGNFPPRFSGLQFPNYSSELNVNALELDDSALYLCASSPGSVAYNEQFFGPGTRLTVL.

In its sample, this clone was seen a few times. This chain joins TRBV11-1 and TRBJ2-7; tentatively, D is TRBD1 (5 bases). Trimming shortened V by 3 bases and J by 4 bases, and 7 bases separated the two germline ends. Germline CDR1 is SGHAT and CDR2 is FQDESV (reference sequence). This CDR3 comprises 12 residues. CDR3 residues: CASSFAGYEQYV. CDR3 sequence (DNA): TGTGCCAGCAGCTTCGCAGGGTACGAGCAGTACGTC.

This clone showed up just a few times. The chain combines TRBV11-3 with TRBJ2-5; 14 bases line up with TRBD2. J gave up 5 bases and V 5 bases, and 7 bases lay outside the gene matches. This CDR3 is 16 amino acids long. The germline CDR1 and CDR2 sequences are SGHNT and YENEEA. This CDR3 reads CASSLGLAGVWETQYF. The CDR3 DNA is TGTGCCAGCAGCCTGGGACTAGCGGGAGTTTGGGAGACCCAGTACTTC.

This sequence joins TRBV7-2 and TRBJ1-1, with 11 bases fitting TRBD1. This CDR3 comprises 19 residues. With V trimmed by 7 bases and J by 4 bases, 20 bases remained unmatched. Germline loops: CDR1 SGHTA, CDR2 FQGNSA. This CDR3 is CASMRSSWSGQGATTEAFF. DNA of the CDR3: TGTGCCAGCATGAGGAGCTCGTGGAGCGGACAGGGGGCGACCACTGAAGCTTTCTTT.

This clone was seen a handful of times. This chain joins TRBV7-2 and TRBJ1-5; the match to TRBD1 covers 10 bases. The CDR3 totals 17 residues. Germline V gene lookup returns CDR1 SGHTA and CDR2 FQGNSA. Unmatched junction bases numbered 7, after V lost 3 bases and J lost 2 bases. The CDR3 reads CASSFTGTGAGNQPQHF. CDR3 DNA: TGTGCCAGCAGCTTTACCGGGACAGGGGCCGGCAATCAGCCCCAGCATTTT.

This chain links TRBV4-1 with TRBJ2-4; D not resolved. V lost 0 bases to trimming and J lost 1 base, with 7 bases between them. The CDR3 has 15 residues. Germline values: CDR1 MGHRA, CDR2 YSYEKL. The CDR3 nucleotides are TGCGCCAGCAGCCAAGATCGATGGGCCAAAAACATTCAGTACTTC. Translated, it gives CASSQDRWAKNIQYF.

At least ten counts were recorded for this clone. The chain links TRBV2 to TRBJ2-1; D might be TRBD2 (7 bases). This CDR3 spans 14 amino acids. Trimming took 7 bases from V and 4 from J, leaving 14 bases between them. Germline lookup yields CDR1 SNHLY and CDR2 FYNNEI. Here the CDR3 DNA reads TGTGCCAGCAAGGGGGGGTTCTCTTACAATGAGCAGTTCTTC. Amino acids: CASKGGFSYNEQFF.